Sequencing of this TCR beta chain was carried out in a study of OX40 agonist ivuxolimab in advanced cancers. Study in general: The dose-escalation cohort was approximately 81% male, with a mean age of 60 years, ranging roughly 23 to 79. Study-wide results and limits: Clonal expansion was seen in CD4+ and CD8+ blood T cells by week 6 at 0.1 to 3.0 mg/kg. Expanded clones were, on average, more numerous in CD8+ T cells than in CD4+.

The data were produced by immunoSEQ multiplex PCR, yet TCRdb's version contains in-frame clones alone and is incomplete. The sample shows 15,000 to 20,000 clones, around 70% of them seen only once. Blood sampling took place at baseline, cycle 4 day 1, and cycle 7 day 1. Comments on this clone: Its antigen is still unknown.

The sequence came from an adult with an advanced solid tumor such as melanoma, head and neck, liver or kidney cancer. This material consisted of CD4+ or CD8+ T cells sorted from blood, taken in a trial of the OX40 agonist ivuxolimab.

The CDR3 region is CASRRQGSNQPQHF. CDR3 in DNA: TGTGCCAGCAGAAGACAGGGGAGCAATCAGCCCCAGCATTTT. The V gene is TRBV27, the J gene TRBJ1-5, with 8 bases fitting TRBD1. Trimming cost V 6 bases and J 1 base; bases outside gene matches: 2. Germline V CDR1 and CDR2: MNHEY, SMNVEV (reference sequence). The CDR3 spans 14 residues.